This passage covers 7 T cell receptor beta chains from one sample sequenced in a study of high-grade serous ovarian cancer treatment subgroups. The tumor samples were collected prior to definitive surgery or chemotherapy. Sequenced by immunoSEQ multiplex PCR; TCRdb stores in-frame clones only, minus some. The sample consists of approximately 5,000 clones, about three quarters of them appearing once. Sequencing was performed on tumor tissue. These receptor sequences come from a human donor with high-grade serous ovarian cancer.

The chain carries TRBV27 and TRBJ2-1, with TRBD1 matching 7 bases. Germline V gives CDR1 MNHEY, CDR2 SMNVEV (reference sequence). The CDR3 extends over 15 amino acids. J lost 11 bases, V lost 2 bases, and 12 bases had no gene match. The CDR3 protein is CASSLRQGRVDKQFF. The CDR3 DNA sequence: TGTGCCAGCAGTTTAAGACAGGGACGCGTTGATAAGCAGTTCTTC.

The chain carries TRBV11-2 and TRBJ2-7; D may be TRBD2 (5 bases). This CDR3 has 14 amino acids. CDR1 and CDR2 (germline): SGHAT, FQNNGV. V gave up 5 bases and J gave up 3 bases, with 14 bases separating them. CDR3 loop: CASSHSGLGYEQYV. The CDR3 coding sequence is TGTGCCAGCAGCCACAGCGGTTTGGGCTACGAGCAGTACGTC.

The rearrangement links TRBV19 to TRBJ1-5; D possibly corresponds to TRBD1 (5 bases). The CDR3 runs to 13 residues. V lost 3 bases and J 2 bases, leaving 5 bases between the germline ends. CDR1 is LNHDA, CDR2 SQIVND, per germline (reference sequence). CDR3 coding DNA: TGTGCCAGTAGTATGGGGGGCAATCAGCCCCAGCATTTT. Its protein is CASSMGGNQPQHF.

V usage is TRBV7-2 and J usage is TRBJ1-1; unclear D gene. The CDR3 is 13 residues long. Germline CDR1 SGHTA, CDR2 FQGNSA. The V end lost 3 bases, the J end lost 1 base, and 6 bases lay between the germline ends. CDR3 bases: TGTGCCAGCAGCTTTGGCGCGAACACTGAAGCTTTCTTT. This translates into CASSFGANTEAFF.

The V gene is TRBV6-6, the J gene TRBJ2-7; 9 nucleotides match TRBD1. The CDR3 runs to 13 residues. CDR1 MNHNY and CDR2 SVGAGI come from the germline V gene (reference sequence). The V gene end was trimmed by 7 bases and the J gene end by 9 bases; junction bases not matched to a gene: 10. The CDR3: CASTPRTGERQYV. As DNA, the CDR3 is TGTGCCAGCACCCCCCGGACAGGGGAAAGGCAGTACGTC.

This chain uses TRBV7-3 with TRBJ1-2; 9 positions match TRBD1. Trimming at V came to 5 bases and at J to 7 bases, leaving 5 bases not matched to a gene. The germline V gene has CDR1 SGHTA and CDR2 FQGTGA. This CDR3 has 13 amino acids. The CDR3, as DNA: TGTGCCAGCAGCCAGGACAGGGGCTCTGGCTACACCTTC. Translating gives CASSQDRGSGYTF.

The rearrangement links TRBV28 to TRBJ1-2; tentatively, D is TRBD1 (5 bases). The ends were cut back, 2 bases at V and 8 bases at J, with 9 bases in the middle. Germline CDR1 reads MDHEN; CDR2 reads SYDVKM. The CDR3 contains 12 residues. CDR3 bases: TGTGCCAGCAGTTTAGTGTGGGACGGCTACACCTTC. Protein sequence: CASSLVWDGYTF.